This TCR beta chain was recorded in a study of beta chain features in type 1 diabetes. Study-wide results and caveats: All four CD4+ subsets of Type 1 diabetes patients contained TCRB CDR3s that were moderately but significantly shorter. Cells with high TCR expression could be over-represented by cDNA sequencing.

Every isolated RNA sample was fully reverse transcribed, so sequencing captured expressed TCRB transcripts. Here immunoSEQ multiplex PCR was the method, and the copy in TCRdb shows in-frame clones only, minus some. The data contain 350,000 to 400,000 clones, around 13% of them singletons. This clone has a handful of counts. What it binds is unknown. The sample contains more than one DNA sequence encoding this CDR3. V lost 0 bases and J 0 bases, leaving 6 bases between the germline ends. The CDR3 extends over 14 amino acids. Germline-derived CDR1 and CDR2 are SGDLS and YYNGEE. V gene TRBV9 combines with J gene TRBJ1-1, with D hard to call. The specimen was naive CD4+ T cells from blood. The TCR originated in a woman younger than 35 with type 1 diabetes. CDR3 loop: CASSVGPVNTEAFF. CDR3 coding DNA: TGTGCCAGCAGCGTAGGGCCTGTGAACACTGAAGCTTTCTTT.